Below are 14 T cell receptor beta chains sequenced from a single sample in a study of T cells in Graves' hyperthyroidism and ophthalmopathy. What was amplified from RNA transcripts were TCR beta CDR3 regions. The HTBI set primed first-round TCR CDR3 RT-PCR. TCRdb independently ran MiXCR on the multiplex PCR reads; one entry per CDR3 protein. The table records approximately 600,000 distinct CDR3 sequences, around 14% of them present only once. The sample was blood. Receptor source: a woman aged 18-35 years with Graves' ophthalmopathy.

This clonotype was counted at least ten times. The V gene is TRBV12-3 or TRBV12-4, the J gene TRBJ2-7; D is possibly TRBD2 (6 bases). V was trimmed by 0 bases and J by 2 bases, leaving 8 bases between them. This CDR3 region has 14 residues. The CDR3 protein is CASSLAEGPYEQYF. Here the CDR3 DNA reads TGTGCCAGCAGTTTAGCGGAGGGGCCCTACGAGCAGTACTTC.

This clonotype was seen at least ten times. This rearrangement joins TRBV28 to TRBJ2-7; the D gene could be TRBD1 or TRBD2 (7 bases each). V was pared by 7 bases and J by 6 bases, with 22 bases between. In germline, CDR1 is MDHEN, CDR2 SYDVKM. The length of the CDR3 is 15 residues. CDR3 protein: CASIKGAGAPAEQYF. Here the CDR3 DNA reads TGTGCCAGCATCAAGGGGGCGGGAGCCCCGGCCGAGCAGTACTTC.

In regard to this clonotype: This may be a read error: a much more frequent sequence differs by one nucleotide. This chain connects TRBV5-5 to TRBJ2-2; TRBD2 aligns across 12 bases. CDR1 SGHKS and CDR2 YYEKEE come from the germline V gene (reference sequence). This CDR3 has 18 amino acids. CDR3 DNA: TGTGCCAGCAGCTTGGGGCTAGCGGGAGGGGTGAACGCCGGGGAGCTGTTTTTT. Translation gives CASSLGLAGGVNAGELFF.

This clonotype was counted at least ten times. CDR3 nucleotides: TGTGCCAGCAGTCGGGCGGGAGGTTCCTACGAGCAGTACTTC. It encodes CASSRAGGSYEQYF. J is TRBJ2-7 and V is TRBV7-9, with 8 positions matching TRBD2. Trimming at V came to 6 bases and at J to 1 base, leaving 5 bases not matched to a gene. This CDR3 region has 14 residues. Looked up from germline, CDR1 is SEHNR and CDR2 is FQNEAQ (reference sequence).

This clonotype was seen only a few times. The chain couples TRBV4-2 to TRBJ2-5; tentatively, D is TRBD2 (7 bases). V was cut by 0 bases and J by 11 bases, with 22 bases left in between. The CDR3 sequence is 16 residues long. Germline lookup yields CDR1 LGHNA and CDR2 YNFKEQ. The CDR3 DNA follows: TGTGCCAGCAGCCAAGAAGGGTCCGGGGGGCCAAGAGAGCAGTACTTC. Translating gives CASSQEGSGGPREQYF.

CDR3 in amino acids: CASSYLADLLNEQYF. CDR3 sequence (DNA): TGTGCCAGCAGTTACCTAGCGGACCTATTGAACGAGCAGTACTTC. V gene TRBV6-2 or TRBV6-3 combines with J gene TRBJ2-7; 7 positions agree with TRBD2. CDR1 and CDR2 from the germline V gene are MNHEY and SVGEGT. Unmatched junction bases numbered 9, after V lost 2 bases and J lost 5 bases. There are 15 residues in the CDR3.

A note on this clonotype: In this CDR3 the conserved last residue, phenylalanine or tryptophan, is missing, so a read error is likely. The chain has TRBV5-1 and TRBJ2-5; 8 bases fit TRBD1. The J segment lost 5 bases and the V segment lost 3 bases, leaving 12 bases of the junction unmatched. This CDR3 contains 16 residues. Germline CDR1 and CDR2: SGHRS and YFSETQ. CDR3 residues: CASSSQGQGGGETQYS. Here the CDR3 DNA reads TGCGCCAGCAGCTCCCAAGGACAGGGCGGTGGGGAGACCCAGTACTCC.

This clonotype was seen ten or more times. V gene TRBV2 combines with J gene TRBJ2-7; D not certain. The CDR3 is 12 residues long. Trimming left V 3 bases short and J 5 bases short, with 8 bases between. Germline CDR1 and CDR2: SNHLY and FYNNEI. In DNA, the CDR3 is TGTGCCAGCAGTGACCCCACTCACGAGCAGTACTTC. This translates into CASSDPTHEQYF. Supplemented by reference TRBV2 and TRBJ2-7, the full variable domain reads EPEVTQTPSHQVTQMGQEVILRCVPISNHLYFYWYRQILGQKVEFLVSFYNNEISEKSEIFDDQFSVERPDGSNFTLKIRSTKLEDSAMYFCASSDPTHEQYFGPGTRLTVT.

This clonotype has just a few counts. The chain joins TRBV7-9 to TRBJ2-7; weak D call: TRBD1 (5 bases). This CDR3 is 16 amino acids long. Per germline, CDR1 SEHNR and CDR2 FQNEAQ (reference sequence). The germline V and J ends were trimmed by 2 bases and 2 bases, with 16 bases remaining between them. CDR3: CASSLLTGLEAYEQYF. In nucleotides, the CDR3 is TGTGCCAGCAGCTTACTTACAGGCCTAGAGGCCTACGAGCAGTACTTC. The entire variable domain, with the rest obtained from reference TRBV7-9 and TRBJ2-7, is as follows: DTGVSQNPRHKITKRGQNVTFRCDPISEHNRLYWYRQTLGQGPEFLTYFQNEAQLEKSRLLSDRFSAERPKGSFSTLEIQRTEQGDSAMYLCASSLLTGLEAYEQYFGPGTRLTVT.

This clonotype was observed many times. This chain connects TRBV20-1 to TRBJ2-2; D perhaps matches TRBD1 (7 bases). Germline CDR1 reads DFQATT; CDR2 reads SNEGSKA (reference sequence). This CDR3 region has 13 residues. Trimming removed 6 bases at V and 4 bases at J, with 12 bases between. CDR3 in amino acids: CSAGGQLTGELFF. The CDR3 nucleotides are TGCAGTGCCGGGGGACAGCTCACCGGGGAGCTGTTTTTT.

In its sample, this clonotype was seen many times. The V gene is TRBV7-6, the J gene TRBJ2-1, with 9 bases fitting TRBD2. Unmatched junction bases numbered 11, after V lost 3 bases and J lost 5 bases. The CDR3 length is 17 residues. Germline CDR1 reads SGHVS; CDR2 reads FNYEAQ. The CDR3 here is CASSFISGLAGDNEQFF. The CDR3 nucleotides are TGTGCCAGCAGCTTCATTTCGGGACTAGCAGGGGACAATGAGCAGTTCTTC.

The chain has TRBV7-8 and TRBJ2-1; 16 bases match TRBD2. Trimming at V came to 6 bases and at J to 1 base, leaving 9 bases not matched to a gene. CDR1 is SGHVS and CDR2 is FQNEAQ in the germline V gene. The CDR3 extends over 19 amino acids. CDR3 sequence (DNA): TGTGCCAGCAGTTCGGGGACTAGCGGGAGGGAGAGGTCCTACAATGAGCAGTTCTTC. Its protein product is CASSSGTSGRERSYNEQFF.

This clonotype was counted ten times or more. This sequence joins TRBV2 and TRBJ1-6, with a tentative D call TRBD1 (6 bases). The CDR3 length is 12 residues. CDR1 is SNHLY and CDR2 is FYNNEI in the germline V gene. Between the trimmed V and J ends, which lost 10 bases and 14 bases, there was a span of 18 bases. CDR3 nucleotides: TGTGCCATCCTCGGGGGGCGGGGTGCCCTCCACTTT. It yields the protein CAILGGRGALHF.

This clonotype showed up many times. The rearrangement links TRBV2 to TRBJ1-1; unclear D gene. V was shortened by 5 bases and J by 6 bases, with 10 bases between the two germline ends. Germline-derived CDR1 and CDR2 are SNHLY and FYNNEI. The CDR3 consists of 12 residues. CDR3 in amino acids: CASSQINAEAFF. In DNA form, the CDR3 reads TGTGCCAGCAGTCAAATTAACGCTGAAGCTTTCTTT.